This T cell receptor (beta chain) was retrieved from a study of blood T cell repertoires in COVID-19. Study context: Acute-phase and convalescent COVID-19 samples originated in the United States, Italy and Spain. In each case, the material was cDNA or gDNA derived from T cells, B-cell-depleted T cells, or PBMCs.

V gave up 6 bases and J gave up 0 bases, with 8 bases separating them. The CDR3 runs 13 residues. Per germline, CDR1 MDHEN and CDR2 SYDVKM. Original analysis: By means of reference gene primer amplification, nucleated cell counts were estimated. Measured with immunoSEQ multiplex PCR; TCRdb has only the in-frame clones, and not every one. V, J and clone size derive from that table, while D and trimming were established from the DNA sequence. The sample shows roughly 180,000 clones, 85% to 90% of them seen only once. This chain uses TRBV28 with TRBJ1-1; D not resolved. The sample was peripheral blood. This TCR derives from a woman between 25 and 40 years old with active or convalescent COVID-19. This CDR3 reads CASRTEMNTEAFF. The DNA of the CDR3 is TGTGCCAGCAGAACAGAGATGAACACTGAAGCTTTCTTT.